The rows below give T cell receptor beta chains drawn from one sample of a study of circulating and synovial CD4+ cells in juvenile arthritis. Sequencing was performed with immunoSEQ multiplex PCR; in TCRdb, only in-frame clones are kept and a portion is missing. Of fewer than 35,000 clones in the sample, roughly 96% are singletons; the top ten hold roughly 0.15%. The sequencing input was CD4+ T cells from blood. The receptors were gathered from a human donor with juvenile idiopathic arthritis. CDR3s include the opening cysteine and the closing phenylalanine or tryptophan. A D gene is named only where the DNA matches it firmly. Clone size appears in some rows only: once, few, many, or a class for an expanded clone.

D gene: TRBD1
CDR3 length: 15
J gene: TRBJ2-7
clone size: NA
V gene: TRBV5-4
CDR3 DNA: TGTGCCAGCAGCTCCCGGGACAGGGAGACCTACGAGCAGTACTTC
CDR3 protein: CASSSRDRETYEQYF

D gene: TRBD1
CDR3 length: 14
J gene: TRBJ1-5
clone size: NA
V gene: TRBV28
CDR3 DNA: TGTGCCAGCAGTTCGGGACAGGGACTAGGCCCCCAGCATTTT
CDR3 protein: CASSSGQGLGPQHF

D gene: TRBD1
CDR3 length: 18
J gene: TRBJ1-3
clone size: NA
V gene: TRBV2
CDR3 DNA: TGTGCCAGCAGTTTGGACAGGGGCGGATATCCTTCTGGAAACACCATATATTTT
CDR3 protein: CASSLDRGGYPSGNTIYF

D gene: TRBD1
CDR3 length: 15
J gene: TRBJ2-1
clone size: NA
V gene: TRBV28
CDR3 DNA: TGTGCCAGCACTCGGGACAGGAGCTCCTACAATGAGCAGTTCTTC
CDR3 protein: CASTRDRSSYNEQFF

D gene: NA
CDR3 length: 14
J gene: TRBJ1-6
clone size: once
V gene: TRBV28
CDR3 DNA: TGTGCCAGCAGTCCCGGACAGAATAATTCCCCCCTCCACTTT
CDR3 protein: CASSPGQNNSPLHF

D gene: NA
CDR3 length: 17
J gene: TRBJ1-5
clone size: NA
V gene: TRBV5-1
CDR3 DNA: TGCGCCAGCAGCTTGAGATGGGCAGGAAAATTGAATCAGCCCCAGCATTTT
CDR3 protein: CASSLRWAGKLNQPQHF

D gene: TRBD2
CDR3 length: 15
J gene: TRBJ2-1
clone size: NA
V gene: TRBV7-2
CDR3 DNA: TGTGCCAGCAGCTTAGAAGCTAGCGGGAGCTATGAGCAGTTCTTC
CDR3 protein: CASSLEASGSYEQFF

D gene: NA
CDR3 length: 14
J gene: TRBJ2-3
clone size: NA
V gene: TRBV7-2
CDR3 DNA: TGTGCCAGCAGCTTCAGAGGGCCCACAGATACGCAGTATTTT
CDR3 protein: CASSFRGPTDTQYF

D gene: NA
CDR3 length: 13
J gene: TRBJ1-5
clone size: NA
V gene: TRBV7-9
CDR3 DNA: TGTGCCAGCAGCCTTAACAGGGATCAGCCCCAGCATTTT
CDR3 protein: CASSLNRDQPQHF

D gene: TRBD1
CDR3 length: 14
J gene: TRBJ1-5
clone size: NA
V gene: TRBV7-2
CDR3 DNA: TGTGCCAGCAGCCCTCCAGGGGGCAGCCAGCCCCAGCATTTT
CDR3 protein: CASSPPGGSQPQHF

D gene: NA
CDR3 length: 13
J gene: TRBJ1-5
clone size: NA
V gene: TRBV4-1
CDR3 DNA: TGCGCCAGCAGCCAAGAATCCCGTCAGCCCCAGCATTTT
CDR3 protein: CASSQESRQPQHF

D gene: TRBD2
CDR3 length: 14
J gene: TRBJ2-7
clone size: NA
V gene: TRBV28
CDR3 DNA: TGTGCCAGCACAATCGGGAGGCCCTCCTACGAGCAGTACTTC
CDR3 protein: CASTIGRPSYEQYF

D gene: TRBD2
CDR3 length: 15
J gene: TRBJ2-7
clone size: once
V gene: TRBV15
CDR3 DNA: TGTGCCACCAGCCGTCTACTCGGGGGGGTGAGCGAGCAGTACTTC
CDR3 protein: CATSRLLGGVSEQYF

D gene: TRBD1
CDR3 length: 12
J gene: TRBJ2-5
clone size: NA
V gene: TRBV28
CDR3 DNA: TGTGCCAGCAGTTTATTGGGACAGTTACAGTACTTC
CDR3 protein: CASSLLGQLQYF

D gene: NA
CDR3 length: 14
J gene: TRBJ2-3
clone size: NA
V gene: TRBV4-3
CDR3 DNA: TGCGCCAGCAGCCAAGATCGGGGCACAGATACGCAGTATTTT
CDR3 protein: CASSQDRGTDTQYF

D gene: NA
CDR3 length: 14
J gene: TRBJ2-7
clone size: NA
V gene: TRBV15
CDR3 DNA: TGTGCCACCAGCAGAGTTCAGGGGTACTACGAGCAGTACTTC
CDR3 protein: CATSRVQGYYEQYF

D gene: NA
CDR3 length: 15
J gene: TRBJ2-3
clone size: NA
V gene: TRBV9
CDR3 DNA: TGTGCCAGCAGCCGGGAGCTCGTAGGCGCAGATACGCAGTATTTT
CDR3 protein: CASSRELVGADTQYF

D gene: TRBD1
CDR3 length: 14
J gene: TRBJ1-2
clone size: NA
V gene: TRBV7-9
CDR3 DNA: TGTGCCAGCAGAGCTCCGGGACAGGATTATGGCTACACCTTC
CDR3 protein: CASRAPGQDYGYTF

D gene: NA
CDR3 length: 15
J gene: TRBJ1-2
clone size: NA
V gene: TRBV2
CDR3 DNA: TGTGCCAGCAGTGGTCCCGAACAGACCAACTATGGCTACACCTTC
CDR3 protein: CASSGPEQTNYGYTF

D gene: TRBD2
CDR3 length: 14
J gene: TRBJ2-3
clone size: once
V gene: TRBV28
CDR3 DNA: TGTGCCAGCAGTTTAGCGGGGGGCACAGATACGCAGTATTTT
CDR3 protein: CASSLAGGTDTQYF

D gene: TRBD1
CDR3 length: 11
J gene: TRBJ1-2
clone size: NA
V gene: TRBV20-1
CDR3 DNA: TGCAGTGCCAGGGGGAGGATTGGCTACACCTTC
CDR3 protein: CSARGRIGYTF

D gene: NA
CDR3 length: 13
J gene: TRBJ1-5
clone size: NA
V gene: TRBV4-3
CDR3 DNA: TGCGCCAGCAGCGCAGGGGTCGATCAGCCCCAGCATTTT
CDR3 protein: CASSAGVDQPQHF

D gene: NA
CDR3 length: 17
J gene: TRBJ2-2
clone size: NA
V gene: TRBV7-8
CDR3 DNA: TGTGCCAGCAGCTCTCTCTTGGGCGGGCGGAACACCGGGGAGCTGTTTTTT
CDR3 protein: CASSSLLGGRNTGELFF

D gene: TRBD1
CDR3 length: 13
J gene: TRBJ1-1
clone size: few
V gene: TRBV19
CDR3 DNA: TGTGCCAGTAGTCTTCGGGACAGGGCTAAGGCTTTCTTT
CDR3 protein: CASSLRDRAKAFF

D gene: NA
CDR3 length: 16
J gene: TRBJ1-1
clone size: NA
V gene: TRBV27
CDR3 DNA: TGTGCCAGCACCAAACTTCGTACACGGAGAAACACTGAAGCTTTCTTT
CDR3 protein: CASTKLRTRRNTEAFF

D gene: TRBD2
CDR3 length: 15
J gene: TRBJ2-3
clone size: NA
V gene: TRBV7-6
CDR3 DNA: TGTGCCAGCAGCTTAATCCTAGCGGGAGAAGATACGCAGTATTTT
CDR3 protein: CASSLILAGEDTQYF

D gene: NA
CDR3 length: 11
J gene: TRBJ1-6
clone size: NA
V gene: TRBV20-1
CDR3 DNA: TGCAGAGGAGGGGAAAATTCCCCCCTCCACTTT
CDR3 protein: CRGGENSPLHF

D gene: NA
CDR3 length: 15
J gene: TRBJ2-1
clone size: NA
V gene: TRBV12-5
CDR3 DNA: TGTGCTAGTGCTGAGGGGGGGGCGAGCTACAATGAGCAGTTCTTC
CDR3 protein: CASAEGGASYNEQFF

D gene: NA
CDR3 length: 16
J gene: TRBJ1-1
clone size: NA
V gene: TRBV10-3
CDR3 DNA: TGTGCCATCAGTGGGGCAGGGCAGAGAATGAACACTGAAGCTTTCTTT
CDR3 protein: CAISGAGQRMNTEAFF

D gene: TRBD2
CDR3 length: 17
J gene: TRBJ2-1
clone size: NA
V gene: TRBV5-4
CDR3 DNA: TGTGCCAGCAGCCAATCCCTCACTAGCGCAGCCTACAATGAGCAGTTCTTC
CDR3 protein: CASSQSLTSAAYNEQFF

D gene: TRBD1
CDR3 length: 14
J gene: TRBJ1-1
clone size: NA
V gene: TRBV19
CDR3 DNA: TGTGCCAGTAGTGACAGGGGGCAGTGGGATGAAGCTTTCTTT
CDR3 protein: CASSDRGQWDEAFF

D gene: NA
CDR3 length: 14
J gene: TRBJ2-4
clone size: once
V gene: TRBV6-5
CDR3 DNA: TGTGCCAGCAAGCGTCTGGGAGCCAAAAACATTCAGTACTTC
CDR3 protein: CASKRLGAKNIQYF

D gene: NA
CDR3 length: 12
J gene: TRBJ2-2
clone size: few
V gene: TRBV4-3
CDR3 DNA: TGCGCCAGCAGCCCTACTACCGGGGAGCTGTTTTTT
CDR3 protein: CASSPTTGELFF

D gene: TRBD2
CDR3 length: 17
J gene: TRBJ2-3
clone size: NA
V gene: TRBV2
CDR3 DNA: TGTGCCAGCCTCAGACTAGCGGGAGGGCCGGGCACAGATACGCAGTATTTT
CDR3 protein: CASLRLAGGPGTDTQYF

D gene: NA
CDR3 length: 15
J gene: TRBJ2-1
clone size: NA
V gene: TRBV4-2
CDR3 DNA: TGTGCCAGCAGCCAAGAATTGCAGGGGGGCAATGAGCAGTTCTTC
CDR3 protein: CASSQELQGGNEQFF

D gene: NA
CDR3 length: 14
J gene: TRBJ1-1
clone size: NA
V gene: TRBV19
CDR3 DNA: TGTGCCAGTAGTATGCCCCCCCGGGGCACTGAAGCTTTCTTT
CDR3 protein: CASSMPPRGTEAFF

D gene: TRBD2
CDR3 length: 16
J gene: TRBJ2-1
clone size: NA
V gene: TRBV9
CDR3 DNA: TGTGCCAGCAGCGCCCCGGGACTAGCGGGAGCGGGTGAGCAGTTCTTC
CDR3 protein: CASSAPGLAGAGEQFF

D gene: TRBD2
CDR3 length: 15
J gene: TRBJ2-3
clone size: NA
V gene: TRBV28
CDR3 DNA: TGTGCCAGCAGTTTAAACCGGGGGGGCCTGGATACGCAGTATTTT
CDR3 protein: CASSLNRGGLDTQYF

D gene: NA
CDR3 length: 14
J gene: TRBJ1-2
clone size: NA
V gene: TRBV9
CDR3 DNA: TGTGCCAGCAGCGGACAGGACTTGAACTATGGCTACACCTTC
CDR3 protein: CASSGQDLNYGYTF

D gene: NA
CDR3 length: 14
J gene: TRBJ1-4
clone size: NA
V gene: TRBV5-1
CDR3 DNA: TGCGCCAGCAGCTTGGACACCCGTACAGAAAAACTGTTTTTT
CDR3 protein: CASSLDTRTEKLFF

D gene: NA
CDR3 length: 17
J gene: TRBJ2-3
clone size: NA
V gene: TRBV10-2
CDR3 DNA: TGCGCCAGCAGCGCCCCCAAAAGGGGATTTAGCACAGATACGCAGTATTTT
CDR3 protein: CASSAPKRGFSTDTQYF

D gene: NA
CDR3 length: 15
J gene: TRBJ2-2
clone size: NA
V gene: TRBV9
CDR3 DNA: TGTGCCAGCAGCGTAGATCAGGGGTGGACCGGGGAGCTGTTTTTT
CDR3 protein: CASSVDQGWTGELFF

D gene: NA
CDR3 length: 16
J gene: TRBJ1-1
clone size: once
V gene: TRBV7-2
CDR3 DNA: TGTGCCAGCAGCCCTCGGGACTTTCGAATGAACACTGAAGCTTTCTTT
CDR3 protein: CASSPRDFRMNTEAFF

D gene: NA
CDR3 length: 15
J gene: TRBJ1-1
clone size: NA
V gene: TRBV4-3
CDR3 DNA: TGCGCCAGCAGCCGTACCCGGGTCTACAACACTGAAGCTTTCTTT
CDR3 protein: CASSRTRVYNTEAFF

D gene: TRBD1
CDR3 length: 15
J gene: TRBJ1-5
clone size: NA
V gene: TRBV7-2
CDR3 DNA: TGTGCCAGCAGCTTAGACACAGGGGGCAATCAGCCCCAGCATTTT
CDR3 protein: CASSLDTGGNQPQHF

D gene: NA
CDR3 length: 16
J gene: TRBJ2-7
clone size: NA
V gene: TRBV7-2
CDR3 DNA: TGTGCCAGCAGCGCTAGCTTTCCCCCAGGGGCCTACGAGCAGTACTTC
CDR3 protein: CASSASFPPGAYEQYF

D gene: NA
CDR3 length: 16
J gene: TRBJ2-1
clone size: NA
V gene: TRBV7-9
CDR3 DNA: TGTGCCAGCAGCCTCACCCGGACTGGATATTACAATGAGCAGTTCTTC
CDR3 protein: CASSLTRTGYYNEQFF

D gene: NA
CDR3 length: 20
J gene: TRBJ2-7
clone size: NA
V gene: TRBV21-1
CDR3 DNA: TGTGCCAGCAGCAAAGTTTCTCAGGGCGCCACGGCGGGAGCTACTCACGAGCAGTACTTC
CDR3 protein: CASSKVSQGATAGATHEQYF

D gene: TRBD2
CDR3 length: 15
J gene: TRBJ2-7
clone size: NA
V gene: TRBV2
CDR3 DNA: TGTGCCAGCAGTGACTATCGACTAGCCCCTAACGAGCAGTACTTC
CDR3 protein: CASSDYRLAPNEQYF

D gene: TRBD1
CDR3 length: 15
J gene: TRBJ1-4
clone size: NA
V gene: TRBV30
CDR3 DNA: TGTGCCTGGAGTATTACAGGGGGCACTAATGAAAAACTGTTTTTT
CDR3 protein: CAWSITGGTNEKLFF

D gene: TRBD2
CDR3 length: 16
J gene: TRBJ2-3
clone size: NA
V gene: TRBV7-2
CDR3 DNA: TGTGCCAGCAGCTCGGCCGGGACTAGCGGCACAGATACGCAGTATTTT
CDR3 protein: CASSSAGTSGTDTQYF

D gene: NA
CDR3 length: 12
J gene: TRBJ1-4
clone size: NA
V gene: TRBV14
CDR3 DNA: TGTGCCAGCAGCCAAGTCGAGGGCAAACTGTTTTTT
CDR3 protein: CASSQVEGKLFF

D gene: NA
CDR3 length: 13
J gene: TRBJ2-1
clone size: NA
V gene: TRBV27
CDR3 DNA: TGTGCCAGCAGTTTGTTTCCGCAGGTGGAGCAGTTCTTC
CDR3 protein: CASSLFPQVEQFF

D gene: NA
CDR3 length: 14
J gene: TRBJ2-2
clone size: once
V gene: TRBV18
CDR3 DNA: TGTGCCAGCTCACCACCGGTAGTAACCGGGGAGCTGTTTTTT
CDR3 protein: CASSPPVVTGELFF

D gene: NA
CDR3 length: 13
J gene: TRBJ2-1
clone size: few
V gene: TRBV4-1
CDR3 DNA: TGCGCCAGCCGGGGGGCAAACTACAATGAGCAGTTCTTC
CDR3 protein: CASRGANYNEQFF

D gene: TRBD1
CDR3 length: 17
J gene: TRBJ1-2
clone size: NA
V gene: TRBV27
CDR3 DNA: TGTGCCAGCAGTTTAGGGTCGGGACAGGGGGGGACATATGGCTACACCTTC
CDR3 protein: CASSLGSGQGGTYGYTF

D gene: NA
CDR3 length: 14
J gene: TRBJ2-7
clone size: NA
V gene: TRBV28
CDR3 DNA: TGTGCCAGCAGTTTAGGAGGGTCCTCCTACGAGCAGTACTTC
CDR3 protein: CASSLGGSSYEQYF

D gene: TRBD2
CDR3 length: 16
J gene: TRBJ2-7
clone size: NA
V gene: TRBV4-1
CDR3 DNA: TGCGCCAGCAGCCCGTGGGGACTAGCGGGAGGCTACGAGCAGTGCTTC
CDR3 protein: CASSPWGLAGGYEQCF

D gene: NA
CDR3 length: 12
J gene: TRBJ2-3
clone size: NA
V gene: TRBV9
CDR3 DNA: TGTGCCAGCAGCCCACAAGCAGATACGCAGTATTTT
CDR3 protein: CASSPQADTQYF

D gene: NA
CDR3 length: 12
J gene: TRBJ2-7
clone size: NA
V gene: TRBV7-2
CDR3 DNA: TGTGCCAGCAGCTTTGGAGGATCCGAGCAGTACTTC
CDR3 protein: CASSFGGSEQYF